The 25 T cell receptor beta chains presented below share a single source sample, sequenced in a study of response to subunit inactivated influenza vaccine. TCRdb used MiXCR to reprocess the RT-PCR reads, holding one entry per CDR3 protein. The sample lists almost 600,000 distinct CDR3 sequences, less than 15% occurring once. Sequencing used PBMCs from blood, obtained 12 days after vaccination. These receptors all come from a man aged 45-65 years who received an inactivated influenza vaccine.

There are many counts of this clonotype. This sequence joins TRBV10-3 and TRBJ2-5; possibly TRBD1 for D (8 bases). Trimming took 4 bases from V and 0 from J, leaving 12 bases between them. This CDR3 comprises 15 residues. Germline CDR1 reads ENHRY; CDR2 reads SYGVKD. CDR3 sequence reads: CAISVTGGDQETQYF. CDR3 coding DNA: TGTGCCATCAGTGTAACAGGGGGGGACCAAGAGACCCAGTACTTC.

The chain couples TRBV6-1 to TRBJ2-7; D is possibly TRBD2 (7 bases). The CDR3 extends over 15 amino acids. V lost 7 bases, J lost 5 bases, and 21 bases lay in between. Germline CDR1 reads MNHNS; CDR2 reads SASEGT. In DNA, the CDR3 is TGTGCCAGCACCCAATACGGGGGGCAGGGGAACGAGCAGTACTTC. The encoded protein is CASTQYGGQGNEQYF.

This clonotype has only a few counts. The chain uses TRBV24-1 and TRBJ1-2; TRBD1 aligns across 8 bases. CDR3 length equals 11 residues. Per the germline V gene, CDR1 is KGHDR and CDR2 is SFDVKD. V lost 12 bases to trimming and J lost 7 bases; unmatched junction nucleotides: 6. The CDR3 DNA is TGTGCCGCCGGACAGGGACTTGGCTACACCTTC. This sequence encodes CAAGQGLGYTF.

In nucleotides, the CDR3 is TGCGCCAGCAGCCCTGGCGGGGGGACTCAAGAGACCCAGTACTTC. This encodes CASSPGGGTQETQYF. V and J are TRBV4-3 and TRBJ2-5; 8 bases align to TRBD2. Germline V gene data show CDR1 as LGHNA and CDR2 as YSLEER. The V segment lost 4 bases and the J segment 2 bases; nucleotides outside the gene matches: 6. This CDR3 region has 15 residues.

The J gene is TRBJ2-3, the V gene TRBV11-2, with D perhaps matching TRBD2 (6 bases). Germline CDR1 reads SGHAT; CDR2 reads FQNNGV. Between the trimmed V and J ends, which lost 10 bases and 4 bases, there was a span of 18 bases. CDR3 length: 14 residues. The CDR3 protein is CATSFGSYADTQYF. The CDR3 DNA reads as TGTGCCACCTCGTTCGGGAGTTATGCAGATACGCAGTATTTT.

The chain is built from TRBV2 and TRBJ2-7; D may match TRBD1 or TRBD2 (5 bases each). Per germline, CDR1 SNHLY and CDR2 FYNNEI. Trimming shortened V by 6 bases and J by 4 bases, and 19 bases separated the two germline ends. CDR3 size: 15 residues. The CDR3 protein is CASSGTWGRGYEQYF. DNA of the CDR3: TGTGCCAGCAGCGGAACGTGGGGCCGAGGGTACGAGCAGTACTTC.

This clonotype has only a few counts. This chain's CDR3 is CATSDYITSKGTDTQYF. As DNA, the CDR3 is TGTGCCACCAGTGATTACATCACTAGCAAGGGCACAGATACGCAGTATTTT. The rearrangement links TRBV24-1 to TRBJ2-3; TRBD2 is a possible D gene (6 bases). The V and J ends lost 2 bases and 1 base respectively, with 15 bases between them. In germline, CDR1 is KGHDR, CDR2 SFDVKD. The CDR3 covers 17 residues.

This clonotype has only a few counts. This rearrangement joins TRBV12-3 or TRBV12-4 to TRBJ1-5; D unclear. V was clipped by 6 bases and J by 0 bases, with 15 bases between them. This CDR3 contains 16 residues. CDR3 DNA sequence: TGTGCCAGCAGATCCGGGGAGCTTTATAGCAATCAGCCCCAGCATTTT. Amino acids: CASRSGELYSNQPQHF.

This sequence joins TRBV7-9 and TRBJ2-3; TRBD2 might be the D (6 bases). CDR3 length: 15 residues. Trimming shortened V by 7 bases and J by 2 bases, and 16 bases separated the two germline ends. CDR1 is SEHNR and CDR2 is FQNEAQ in the germline V gene (reference sequence). The CDR3 is CASNLGLADTDTQYF. In nucleotides, the CDR3 is TGTGCCAGCAACCTGGGACTCGCCGACACAGATACGCAGTATTTT.

The chain combines TRBV11-2 with TRBJ1-1; D gene ambiguous. CDR1 is SGHAT and CDR2 is FQNNGV in the germline V gene. The CDR3 sequence is 12 residues long. V lost 0 bases, J lost 8 bases, and 7 bases lay in between. The CDR3 bases are TGTGCCAGCAGCTTAGACCTTACGGAAGCTTTCTTT. As protein: CASSLDLTEAFF.

V is TRBV20-1 and J is TRBJ1-1, with D hard to call. This CDR3 is 13 amino acids long. V was trimmed by 3 bases and J by 6 bases, leaving 14 bases between them. Per the germline V gene, CDR1 is DFQATT and CDR2 is SNEGSKA (reference sequence). CDR3 sequence (DNA): TGCAGTGCTAGCCCTGGGTCCTTATCTGAAGCTTTCTTT. Its translation: CSASPGSLSEAFF.

This clonotype was seen ten or more times. The CDR3 loop is CASSAGDYGYTF. CDR3 coding DNA: TGTGCCAGCAGTGCGGGAGACTATGGCTACACCTTC. The chain recombines TRBV12-3 or TRBV12-4 with TRBJ1-2, with D unresolved. Trimming stripped 5 bases from V and 3 bases from J, with 7 bases between. The CDR3 is 12 amino acids.

This clonotype was seen a single time. The chain is built from TRBV30 and TRBJ2-5, with 15 bases identical to TRBD2. Germline lookup yields CDR1 GTSNPN and CDR2 SVGIG (reference sequence). V shed 3 bases and J 7 bases; nucleotides not matched to a gene: 3. The length of the CDR3 is 14 residues. The DNA of the CDR3 is TGTGCCTGGAGGCCGGGACTAGCGGGGGGGACCCAGTACTTC. It encodes CAWRPGLAGGTQYF.

The chain has TRBV27 and TRBJ2-1, with 12 bases matching TRBD1. The V segment lost 4 bases and the J segment 6 bases; nucleotides outside the gene matches: 4. This CDR3 contains 15 residues. The V gene's germline CDR1 is MNHEY and CDR2 SMNVEV (reference sequence). CDR3 residues: CASSYGTGGFNEQFF. The CDR3 region has the DNA TGTGCCAGCAGTTACGGGACAGGGGGCTTCAATGAGCAGTTCTTC.

This clonotype was picked up a small number of times. The chain recombines TRBV20-1 with TRBJ2-5; D not certain. The CDR3 runs to 13 residues. V lost 4 bases and J lost 2, with 11 bases in between. Per the germline V gene, CDR1 is DFQATT and CDR2 is SNEGSKA (reference sequence). CDR3 sequence: CSANSRVQETQYF. The CDR3 coding sequence is TGCAGTGCTAACTCCCGGGTTCAAGAGACCCAGTACTTC.

The chain links TRBV7-8 to TRBJ2-5; 7 positions agree with TRBD2. Trimming at V came to 3 bases and at J to 1 base, leaving 5 bases not matched to a gene. This CDR3 region has 15 residues. Germline V CDR1 and CDR2: SGHVS, FQNEAQ. In nucleotides, the CDR3 is TGTGCCAGCAGCTTGAGGGAGGGGATCCAAGAGACCCAGTACTTC. Translation: CASSLREGIQETQYF.

The chain uses TRBV4-2 and TRBJ2-2; D uncertain. The V and J ends lost 3 bases and 4 bases respectively, with 12 bases between them. The CDR3 is made up of 15 amino acids. Germline CDR1 reads LGHNA; CDR2 reads YNFKEQ. The CDR3 loop is CASSHPLGSTGELFF. CDR3 nucleotides: TGTGCCAGCAGCCACCCCTTAGGCTCCACCGGGGAGCTGTTTTTT.

Only a few counts were recorded for this clonotype. The rearrangement joins TRBV5-1 to TRBJ2-5; TRBD1 matches 11 bases. The germline V gene has CDR1 SGHRS and CDR2 YFSETQ. The CDR3 runs 19 residues. V lost 0 bases and J lost 5; bases outside the gene matches: 15. The CDR3, as DNA: TGCGCCAGCAGCTTGGGTCCCACCGGGACAGGGGGTTTTCAGGAGACCCAGTACTTC. It specifies CASSLGPTGTGGFQETQYF.

This chain uses TRBV24-1 with TRBJ2-5; TRBD2 matches 11 bases. CDR3 length: 19 residues. Trimming at V came to 0 bases and at J to 0 bases, leaving 8 bases not matched to a gene. Germline V gives CDR1 KGHDR, CDR2 SFDVKD. CDR3 in amino acids: CATSDLRASGGYYQETQYF. Written as DNA, the CDR3 is TGTGCCACCAGTGATTTGAGGGCTAGCGGGGGGTACTACCAAGAGACCCAGTACTTC.

The chain employs TRBV15 and TRBJ1-3; unclear D gene. Germline assignment: CDR1 LNHNV and CDR2 YYDKDF (reference sequence). V shed 5 bases and J shed 1 base, with 15 bases lying between them. This CDR3 is 16 amino acids long. Written as DNA, the CDR3 is TGTGCCACCAGCGAGCTCTACCTCGGATCTGGAAACACCATATATTTT. Protein product: CATSELYLGSGNTIYF.

This clonotype was detected only a few times. This chain connects TRBV24-1 to TRBJ1-1; D is ambiguous. Trimming removed 6 bases from V and 5 bases from J, with 12 bases in between. The CDR3 has 13 amino acids. Germline values: CDR1 KGHDR, CDR2 SFDVKD. In nucleotides, the CDR3 is TGTGCCACCAGTAGCCGGGAAGGGACTGAAGCTTTCTTT. Translating gives CATSSREGTEAFF.

Ten or more counts support this clonotype. V is TRBV7-2 and J is TRBJ2-2, with unresolved D. CDR1 is SGHTA, CDR2 FQGNSA, per germline. Trimming left V 6 bases short and J 0 bases short, with 11 bases between. The CDR3 consists of 15 residues. The CDR3 region has the DNA TGTGCCAGCAGTTCATTTTCCGCGAACACCGGGGAGCTGTTTTTT. This sequence encodes CASSSFSANTGELFF. Looking up the rest from reference TRBV7-2 and TRBJ2-2 gives the full variable domain: GAGVSQSPSNKVTEKGKDVELRCDPISGHTALYWYRQSLGQGLEFLIYFQGNSAPDKSGLPSDRFSAERTGGSVSTLTIQRTQQEDSAVYLCASSSFSANTGELFFGEGSRLTVL.

This chain connects TRBV11-2 to TRBJ2-5; possible D gene TRBD2, 5 bases. The germline V and J ends were trimmed by 3 bases and 2 bases, with 13 bases remaining between them. The CDR3 is 15 amino acids. From germline, CDR1 is SGHAT and CDR2 FQNNGV. This chain's CDR3 is CASSFGQRLQETQYF. The CDR3 bases are TGTGCCAGCAGCTTCGGCCAGCGGCTTCAAGAGACCCAGTACTTC.

The rearrangement links TRBV10-3 to TRBJ2-1; D is perhaps TRBD1 or TRBD2 (5 bases each). The CDR3 consists of 13 residues. CDR1 and CDR2 (germline): ENHRY, SYGVKD. V lost 10 bases, J lost 9 bases, and 19 bases lay in between. The CDR3 sequence: CATQGVTDGEQFF. The CDR3 DNA reads TGTGCCACCCAGGGAGTGACCGACGGTGAGCAGTTCTTC.

This clonotype was detected many times. The chain joins TRBV5-1 to TRBJ2-5; a weak D match, TRBD1 (5 bases). The V gene lost 4 bases and the J gene lost 0 bases, with 10 bases spanning the gap. The germline V gene encodes CDR1 SGHRS and CDR2 YFSETQ. The CDR3 is 14 residues long. The CDR3 DNA sequence: TGCGCCAGCAGCCCGGACAACCACCAAGAGACCCAGTACTTC. Protein: CASSPDNHQETQYF.